The source of this T cell receptor (beta chain) is a study of blood T cell repertoires in COVID-19 (dated by TCRdb to 2018 to 2020). In the study overall: Samples covering the acute and convalescent phases of COVID-19 were provided by collaborators in the United States, Italy and Spain. A de-identified subject ID, COVID-19 status, age in years and sex were almost always included in the sample metadata. The samples were drawn from two sources: the first 160 participants of the ongoing ImmuneRACE study, and some 1,300 subjects contributed by 6 global collaborators. A freely available public database, intended as a resource for researchers studying the immune response to SARS-CoV-2, is where the repertoires were released. The dataset comprised deeply sampled blood TCRbeta repertoires from subjects exposed to, actively infected with, or recovered from COVID-19. The material from the prospective study consisted of cDNA or gDNA derived from T cells, B-cell-depleted T cells, or PBMCs. Where available, HLA class I and class II types were taken from metadata supplied by the sample provider and were not determined by assay-based typing. Results and caveats for the whole study, not just this receptor: The amount of clinical and demographic metadata varied by source and participant and was provided uncurated.

Each collaborating institution followed its own protocols to collect whole blood in K2EDTA tubes. Collaborator samples were shipped for TCRbeta analysis as frozen whole blood, isolated PBMCs, or DNA extracted from either sample type. Details on this clone: It has no known antigen specificity. No base-level quality is on record; no much larger clone is a single base apart.

The immunoSEQ Assay, a bias-controlled multiplex PCR, was used to amplify TCRbeta CDR3 regions from genomic DNA. Regarding the original processing steps: Nucleated cell counts per sample were estimated from amplification of reference gene primers within the assay. Sequence reads were collapsed and filtered to measure the absolute abundance of every unique TCRbeta CDR3 rearrangement. For each sample, productive Simpson clonality was calculated by taking the square root of Simpson's diversity index across productive rearrangements. The immuneACCESS repertoire file appears here via TCRdb, limited to in-frame rearrangements. These files lack a portion of the clones; in checked studies, under half of the deficit traces to unresolved V genes, and the cause of the others is not known. V and J calls and clone size are copied from that table; D and trimming were computed from the DNA. Recorded for this sample are 88,000 or so clones; around 88% of them occurred a single time. In total, the top ten clones hold approximately 7.2% of the sample.

Its CDR3 holds 15 amino acids, cysteine through phenylalanine. Only CDR3 DNA remains: 45 bases, in frame from the first base. Relative to germline, V is 4 bases shorter and J is 7 bases shorter, with 16 bases between their ends. Taken from the germline V gene (reference sequence), the CDR1 and CDR2 loops are LNHDA and SQIVND. The source material was peripheral blood. The receptor chain draws on TRBV19 and TRBJ1-4; the D segment could be TRBD1, given 5 matching bases. This receptor was obtained from a man aged 60 to 69 with acute or convalescent COVID-19. The DNA reads as follows: TGTGCCAGTAGTACTCCGCTCGGGAGGGGTGAAAAACTGTTTTTT. Its coded protein is CASSTPLGRGEKLFF.